This T cell receptor (beta chain) was recovered during a study of cytomegalovirus exposure and HLA in healthy donors. Study findings and constraints: Per a prior analysis, the majority of TCR beta V segments were productive roughly 90% or roughly 30% of the time. A later examination showed that TCR association rates differed by HLA locus, with DRB1 most and HLA-C fewest.

This CDR3 comprises 16 residues. CDR1 and CDR2 from the germline V gene are LGHNA and YNFKEQ. The V end was cut by 1 base, the J end by 4 bases, with 15 bases between. This clone occurred a few times. The target antigen is unknown. PCR involved 60 Vbeta and 13 Jbeta primers. Data came from immunoSEQ multiplex PCR; TCRdb stores just in-frame clones and leaves some out. The sample shows roughly 180,000 clones, about 83% of them seen only once. This sequence originates from a woman aged 25 to 39 in good health and CMV-seropositive. The V gene is TRBV4-2, the J gene TRBJ2-3, with D perhaps TRBD1 (7 bases). The sequencing sample was made of PBMCs. CDR3 bases: TGTGCCAGCAGCCAAGGACAGGGCGGGGAAGCAGATACGCAGTATTTT. This encodes CASSQGQGGEADTQYF.